Below are 11 T cell receptor beta chains sequenced from a single sample in a study of T cell responses to AZD1222 COVID-19 vaccine. Produced via immunoSEQ multiplex PCR; TCRdb's table is partial and in-frame only. The sample contains over 110,000 clones, approximately 94% of which appear only once. The sample was peripheral blood, taken on day 0 of AZD1222 vaccination. The receptors were gathered from an adult in good health.

The chain uses TRBV14 and TRBJ1-3, with a tentative D call TRBD1 (6 bases). Looked up from germline, CDR1 is SGHDN and CDR2 is FVKESK. The V end was cut by 0 bases, the J end by 1 base, with 13 bases between. The CDR3 contains 17 residues. This CDR3 reads CASSQDGTQRSGNTIYF. CDR3 bases: TGTGCCAGCAGCCAAGATGGGACACAGAGGTCTGGAAACACCATATATTTT.

The V call is TRBV6-5, the J call TRBJ1-2, with D perhaps TRBD1 (5 bases). Trimming stripped 0 bases from V and 8 bases from J, with 13 bases between. The CDR3 covers 14 residues. Per germline, CDR1 MNHEY and CDR2 SVGAGI. The CDR3 DNA sequence: TGTGCCAGCAGTTACTCGGAGGGGATGGGCGGCTACACCTTC. It encodes CASSYSEGMGGYTF.

The gene calls are TRBV9 and TRBJ2-2, with TRBD1 identical over 7 bases. Germline-derived CDR1 and CDR2 are SGDLS and YYNGEE. The CDR3 sequence is 14 residues long. The junction had 2 bases not matched to a gene; V was cut back by 3 bases and J by 3 bases. The CDR3 nucleotides are TGTGCCAGCAGCGAGACAGGGCACACCGGGGAGCTGTTTTTT. It yields the protein CASSETGHTGELFF.

V is TRBV5-4 and J is TRBJ2-2; TRBD2 might be the D (7 bases). This CDR3 is 16 amino acids long. Germline V CDR1 and CDR2: SGHNT, YYREEE (reference sequence). V was cut by 3 bases and J by 4 bases, with 16 bases left in between. This chain's CDR3 is CASSSHGGAGTGELFF. In DNA form, the CDR3 reads TGTGCCAGCAGCTCGCATGGGGGGGCCGGCACCGGGGAGCTGTTTTTT.

The V and J genes are TRBV30 and TRBJ2-1; perhaps TRBD1 as D (6 bases). The germline V gene encodes CDR1 GTSNPN and CDR2 SVGIG (reference sequence). This CDR3 spans 14 amino acids. Trimming shortened V by 1 base and J by 7 bases, and 14 bases separated the two germline ends. CDR3 DNA sequence: TGTGCCTGGAGTGACGACAACAGGGCGAATGAGCAGTTCTTC. Translation: CAWSDDNRANEQFF.

V and J are TRBV2 and TRBJ2-3; 9 bases agree with TRBD2. The germline V gene has CDR1 SNHLY and CDR2 FYNNEI. Trimming cost V 7 bases and J 8 bases; bases outside gene matches: 4. This CDR3 has 12 residues. The CDR3 protein is CASKAGGGTQYF. For the CDR3, the DNA is TGTGCCAGCAAAGCGGGGGGTGGTACGCAGTATTTT.

The chain uses TRBV15 and TRBJ2-1, with 10 bases that match TRBD2. Germline V lookup: CDR1 LNHNV, CDR2 YYDKDF (reference sequence). CDR3 size: 19 residues. J gave up 1 base and V 3 bases, and 12 bases lay outside the gene matches. In DNA, the CDR3 is TGTGCCACCAGCAGGCTAGGGCTAGCGGGAGTTGGTTCCTACAATGAGCAGTTCTTC. Translation gives CATSRLGLAGVGSYNEQFF. Full variable domain (rest looked up from reference TRBV15 and TRBJ2-1): DAMVIQNPRYQVTQFGKPVTLSCSQTLNHNVMYWYQQKSSQAPKLLFHYYDKDFNNEADTPDNFQSRRPNTSFCFLDIRSPGLGDTAMYLCATSRLGLAGVGSYNEQFFGPGTRLTVL.

V gene TRBV12-3 or TRBV12-4 combines with J gene TRBJ1-1; no reliable D call. The CDR3 loop spans 12 amino acids. V was trimmed by 3 bases and J by 4 bases, leaving 6 bases between them. CDR3 bases: TGTGCCAGCAGTTTGTTAGGCACTGAAGCTTTCTTT. It is translated as CASSLLGTEAFF.

The gene calls are TRBV7-6 and TRBJ2-1; 8 bases are a match to TRBD2. The CDR3 is made up of 15 amino acids. The V segment lost 5 bases and the J segment 3 bases; nucleotides outside the gene matches: 6. The germline CDR1 and CDR2 sequences are SGHVS and FNYEAQ. The CDR3 region has the DNA TGTGCCAGCAGCATGGTTAGCGGGATCTACAATGAGCAGTTCTTC. Protein: CASSMVSGIYNEQFF.

The genes are TRBV2 and TRBJ1-5, with a tentative D call TRBD1 (5 bases). The CDR3 covers 13 residues. Per the germline V gene, CDR1 is SNHLY and CDR2 is FYNNEI. Trimming took off 7 bases at V and 5 bases at J, with 12 bases between the two ends. The CDR3 reads CASMMDTYQPQHF. The DNA of the CDR3 is TGTGCCAGCATGATGGACACTTATCAGCCCCAGCATTTT.

The V gene is TRBV10-3, the J gene TRBJ2-7; TRBD1 matches at 9 bases. CDR1 ENHRY and CDR2 SYGVKD come from the germline V gene. The CDR3 contains 15 residues. With 3 bases clipped from V and 6 bases from J, the junction kept 9 bases outside the gene matches. DNA of the CDR3: TGTGCCATCAGTGAACAAGGGACAGGGCTTGGCGAGCAGTACTTC. Protein product: CAISEQGTGLGEQYF.